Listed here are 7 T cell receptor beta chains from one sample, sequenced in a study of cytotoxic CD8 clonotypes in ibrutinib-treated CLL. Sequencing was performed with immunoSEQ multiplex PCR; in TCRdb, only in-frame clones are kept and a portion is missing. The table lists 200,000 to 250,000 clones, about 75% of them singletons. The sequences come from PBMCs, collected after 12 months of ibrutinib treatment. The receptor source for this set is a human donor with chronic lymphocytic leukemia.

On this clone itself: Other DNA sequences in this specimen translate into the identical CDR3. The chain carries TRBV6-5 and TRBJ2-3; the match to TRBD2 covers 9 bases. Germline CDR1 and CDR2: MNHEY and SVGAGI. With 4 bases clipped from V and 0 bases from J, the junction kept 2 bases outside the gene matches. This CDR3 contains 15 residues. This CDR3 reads CASSLTSGSTDTQYF. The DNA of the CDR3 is TGTGCCAGCAGTTTGACTAGCGGTAGCACAGATACGCAGTATTTT.

DNA for the CDR3: TGTGCCACCAGTCAAAGCGGGAGGGTCTACAATGAGCAGTTCTTC. Translating gives CATSQSGRVYNEQFF. The V gene is TRBV15, the J gene TRBJ2-1, with 10 bases lining up with TRBD2. Germline CDR1 reads LNHNV; CDR2 reads YYDKDF (reference sequence). V trimming: 6 bases; J trimming: 3 bases; junction bases outside the gene matches: 5. This CDR3 has 15 residues.

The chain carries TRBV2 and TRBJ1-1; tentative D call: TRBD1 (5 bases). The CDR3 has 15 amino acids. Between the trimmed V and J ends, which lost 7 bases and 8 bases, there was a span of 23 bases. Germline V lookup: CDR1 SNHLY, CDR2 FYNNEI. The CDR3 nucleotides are TGTGCCAGCAATCCCTACTTGCAGGGTGGAGGGGAAGCTTTCTTT. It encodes CASNPYLQGGGEAFF.

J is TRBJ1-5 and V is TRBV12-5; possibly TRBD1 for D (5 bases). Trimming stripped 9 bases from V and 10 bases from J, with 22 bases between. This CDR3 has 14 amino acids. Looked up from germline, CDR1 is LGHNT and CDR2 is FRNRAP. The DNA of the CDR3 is TGTGCTAGCGCCCTGGGACGGCTACCTATCCCCCAGCATTTT. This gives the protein CASALGRLPIPQHF.

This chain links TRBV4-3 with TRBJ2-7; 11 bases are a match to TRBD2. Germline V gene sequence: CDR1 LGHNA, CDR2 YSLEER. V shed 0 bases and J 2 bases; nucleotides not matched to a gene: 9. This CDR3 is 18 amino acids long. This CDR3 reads CASSQEVTSGTGTYEQYF. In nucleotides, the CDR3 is TGCGCCAGCAGCCAAGAAGTGACTAGCGGGACGGGTACCTACGAGCAGTACTTC.

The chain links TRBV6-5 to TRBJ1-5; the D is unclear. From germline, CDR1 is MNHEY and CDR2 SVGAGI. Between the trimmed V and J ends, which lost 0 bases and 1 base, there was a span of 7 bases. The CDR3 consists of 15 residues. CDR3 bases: TGTGCCAGCAGTTACTCGTTGGGGAGCAATCAGCCCCAGCATTTT. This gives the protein CASSYSLGSNQPQHF.

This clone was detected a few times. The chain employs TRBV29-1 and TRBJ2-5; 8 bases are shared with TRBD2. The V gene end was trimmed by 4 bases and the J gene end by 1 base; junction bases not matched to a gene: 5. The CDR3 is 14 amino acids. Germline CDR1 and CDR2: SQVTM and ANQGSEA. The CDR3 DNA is TGCAGCGTTGTAGGGCTAGCGGGCCAAGAGACCCAGTACTTC. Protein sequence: CSVVGLAGQETQYF. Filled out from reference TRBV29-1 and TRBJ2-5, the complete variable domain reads SAVISQKPSRDICQRGTSLTIQCQVDSQVTMMFWYRQQPGQSLTLIATANQGSEATYESGFVIDKFPISRPNLTFSTLTVSNMSPEDSSIYLCSVVGLAGQETQYFGPGTRLLVL.